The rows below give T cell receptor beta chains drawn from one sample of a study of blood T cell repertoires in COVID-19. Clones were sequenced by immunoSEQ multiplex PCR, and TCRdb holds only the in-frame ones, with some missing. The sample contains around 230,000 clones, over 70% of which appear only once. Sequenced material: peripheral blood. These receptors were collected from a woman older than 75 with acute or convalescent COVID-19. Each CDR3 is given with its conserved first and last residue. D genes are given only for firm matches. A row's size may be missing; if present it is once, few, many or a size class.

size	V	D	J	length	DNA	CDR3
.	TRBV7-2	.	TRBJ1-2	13	TGTGCCAGCAGCCTAGACAGTAACTATGGCTACACCTTC	CASSLDSNYGYTF
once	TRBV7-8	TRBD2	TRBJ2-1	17	TGTGCCAGCAGCCCAGGACTAGCGGGGGAAAGGAGCTATGAGCAGTTCTTC	CASSPGLAGERSYEQFF
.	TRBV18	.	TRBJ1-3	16	TGTGCCAGCTCCGAAGGGGGACAAAACTCTGGAAACACCATATATTTT	CASSEGGQNSGNTIYF
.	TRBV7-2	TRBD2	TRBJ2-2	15	TGTGCCAGCAGCTTATTACGGGAGGGCACCGGGGAGCTGTTTTTT	CASSLLREGTGELFF
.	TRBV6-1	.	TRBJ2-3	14	TGTGCCAGCAGTGACAGCGGAGTCACAGATACGCAGTATTTT	CASSDSGVTDTQYF
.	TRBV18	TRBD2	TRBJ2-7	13	TGTGCCAGCACGCTAGCGGGAGTCGGCGAGCAGTACTTC	CASTLAGVGEQYF
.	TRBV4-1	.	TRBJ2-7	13	TGCGCCAGCAGCCAAGAAACAAGCTACGAGCAGTACTTC	CASSQETSYEQYF
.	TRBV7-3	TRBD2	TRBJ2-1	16	TGTGCCAGCAGGCATATCGGACTAGCGGGAGGAGATGAGCAGTTCTTC	CASRHIGLAGGDEQFF
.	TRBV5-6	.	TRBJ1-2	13	TGTGCCAGCAGCTACCAGGGTGATTATGGCTACACCTTC	CASSYQGDYGYTF
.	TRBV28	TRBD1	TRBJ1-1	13	TGTGCCAGCAGCCGACAGGGGTTCACTGAAGCTTTCTTT	CASSRQGFTEAFF
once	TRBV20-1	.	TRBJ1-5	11	TGCAGTGCTAGAGCGAGCGTGCCCCAGCATTTT	CSARASVPQHF
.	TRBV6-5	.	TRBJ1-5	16	TGTGCCAGCAGTTACTCGCCACAGGGATGGGGTCAGCCCCAGCATTTT	CASSYSPQGWGQPQHF
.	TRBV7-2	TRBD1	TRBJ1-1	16	TGTGCCAGCAGCTCTCGACAGGGTAGGGTTTCCACTGAAGCTTTCTTT	CASSSRQGRVSTEAFF
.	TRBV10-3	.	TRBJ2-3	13	TGTGCCATCAGTGACCGAACTCGGGATACGCAGTATTTT	CAISDRTRDTQYF
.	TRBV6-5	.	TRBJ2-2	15	TGTGCCAGCAGTTACTCGTACCAGTTTTCCGGGGAGCTGTTTTTT	CASSYSYQFSGELFF
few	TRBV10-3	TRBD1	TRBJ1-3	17	TGTGCCATCAGTGAGACGGGACAGGGTATCTCTGGAAACACCATATATTTT	CAISETGQGISGNTIYF
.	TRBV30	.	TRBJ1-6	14	TGTGCCTGGAGCTCACAGGGAAAGAATTCACCCCTCCACTTT	CAWSSQGKNSPLHF
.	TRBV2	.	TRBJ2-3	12	TGTGCCAGCAGTGTCGACGGGGATACGCAGTATTTT	CASSVDGDTQYF
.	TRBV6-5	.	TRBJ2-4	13	TGTGCCAGCAGCTCCGGAGTCAAAAACATTCAGTACTTC	CASSSGVKNIQYF
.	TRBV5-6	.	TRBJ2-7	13	TGTGCCAGCAGCTTGGACGGGGGTTACGAGCAGTACTTC	CASSLDGGYEQYF
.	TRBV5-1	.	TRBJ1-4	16	TGCGCCAGCAGCTTGACTACAGGGTCAACTAATGAAAAACTGTTTTTT	CASSLTTGSTNEKLFF
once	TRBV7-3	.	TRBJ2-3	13	TGTGCCAGCAGCTTGGGCCCGAGAGATACGCAGTATTTT	CASSLGPRDTQYF
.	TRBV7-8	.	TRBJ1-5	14	TGTGCCAGCAGCTTAGACTTGGTTTATCAGCCCCAGCATTTT	CASSLDLVYQPQHF
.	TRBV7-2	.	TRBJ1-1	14	TGTGCCAGCAGCTGGGGGGGGGCGAACACTGAAGCTTTCTTT	CASSWGGANTEAFF
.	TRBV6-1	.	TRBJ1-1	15	TGTGCCAGCAGTGAGGGAGGGAATCTGTACACTGAAGCTTTCTTT	CASSEGGNLYTEAFF
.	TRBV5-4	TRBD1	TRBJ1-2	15	TGTGCCAGCAGCTACGGACAGGGCTCTAACTATGGCTACACCTTC	CASSYGQGSNYGYTF
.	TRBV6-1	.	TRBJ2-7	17	TGTGCCAGCAGTGAAAGGTTAGACAGGAGGCTACCGTACGAGCAGTACTTC	CASSERLDRRLPYEQYF
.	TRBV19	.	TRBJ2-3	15	TGTGCCAGTAGTATCCAAATCGTAGGCACAGATACGCAGTATTTT	CASSIQIVGTDTQYF
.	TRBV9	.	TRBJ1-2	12	TGTGCCACCGGCGGGGATATCTATGGCTACACCTTC	CATGGDIYGYTF
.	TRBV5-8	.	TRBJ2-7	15	TGTGCCAGCAGCCCTGGGTGGGGCGGCTCCTACGAGCAGTACTTC	CASSPGWGGSYEQYF
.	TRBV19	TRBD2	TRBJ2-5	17	TGTGCCAGTAGTATGATAAGAGCGGGAGGGCCGACGGAGACCCAGTACTTC	CASSMIRAGGPTETQYF
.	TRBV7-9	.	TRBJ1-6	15	TGTGCCAGCAGCTTAGCGTCGCCAGATAATTCACCCCTCCACTTT	CASSLASPDNSPLHF
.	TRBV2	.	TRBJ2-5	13	TGTGCCAGCAGTGAGGTGCGCCAAGAGACCCAGTACTTC	CASSEVRQETQYF
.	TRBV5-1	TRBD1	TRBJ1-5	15	TGCGCCAGCAGAACCGGGACAGGGGACAATCAGCCCCAGCATTTT	CASRTGTGDNQPQHF
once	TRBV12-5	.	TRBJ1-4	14	TGTGCTAGTGGTTCCGGGACACCAAATGAAAAACTGTTTTTT	CASGSGTPNEKLFF
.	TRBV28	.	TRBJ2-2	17	TGTGCCAGCAGTTTATTCGGGGTGGGAGTGAACACCGGGGAGCTGTTTTTT	CASSLFGVGVNTGELFF
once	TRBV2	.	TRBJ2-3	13	TGTGCCAGCAGGGCTAGTTTTCCAGATACGCAGTATTTT	CASRASFPDTQYF
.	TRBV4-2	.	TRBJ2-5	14	TGTGCCAGCAGCCCTATCAACGGCCAAGAGACCCAGTACTTC	CASSPINGQETQYF
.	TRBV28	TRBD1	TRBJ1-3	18	TGTGCCAGCAGTATGACAGGGCTACTGACCGGGAGTGGAAACACCATATATTTT	CASSMTGLLTGSGNTIYF
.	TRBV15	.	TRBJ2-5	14	TGTGCCACCAGCAGAGAACTGGTACAAGAGACCCAGTACTTC	CATSRELVQETQYF
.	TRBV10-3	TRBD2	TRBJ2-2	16	TGTGCCATCTCCAAGGGCCTAGCGGGAGTCACCGGGGAGCTGTTTTTT	CAISKGLAGVTGELFF
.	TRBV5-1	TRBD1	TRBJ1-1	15	TGCGCCAGCAGCCGGGCCGGGACAGAGAACACTGAAGCTTTCTTT	CASSRAGTENTEAFF
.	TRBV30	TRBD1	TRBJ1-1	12	TGTGCCTTACGGACAGGCTTACGTGAAGCTTTCTTT	CALRTGLREAFF
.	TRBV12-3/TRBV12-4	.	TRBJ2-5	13	TGTGCCAGCAATCCTCAGGGGGGAGAGACCCAGTACTTC	CASNPQGGETQYF
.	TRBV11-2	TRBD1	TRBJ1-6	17	TGTGCCAGCAGCTGGGCCCCGGGACAGGGCTATAATTCACCCCTCCACTTT	CASSWAPGQGYNSPLHF
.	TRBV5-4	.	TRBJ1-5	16	TGTGCCAGCAGCTTGCCTGGGCGCTATAGCAATCAGCCCCAGCATTTT	CASSLPGRYSNQPQHF
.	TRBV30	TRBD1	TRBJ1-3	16	TGTGCCTGGAGAAAGACAGGGGGAAGCTCTGGAAACACCATATATTTT	CAWRKTGGSSGNTIYF
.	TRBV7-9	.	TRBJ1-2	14	TGTGCCAGCAGCGCGACGGGATTAAACTATGGCTACACCTTC	CASSATGLNYGYTF
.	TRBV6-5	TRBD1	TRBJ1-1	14	TGTGCCAGCGGCAAACAGGGGGGAAACACTGAAGCTTTCTTT	CASGKQGGNTEAFF
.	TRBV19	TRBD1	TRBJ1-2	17	TGTGCCAGTAGTGGAATAGTCGACAGGGGACCCCCCTATGGCTACACCTTC	CASSGIVDRGPPYGYTF
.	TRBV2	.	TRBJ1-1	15	TGTGCCAGCAGTGTGGGCACCTCACTGAACACTGAAGCTTTCTTT	CASSVGTSLNTEAFF